The TCR beta chain under discussion was sequenced for a study of control samples from healthy donors and cancer patients. The V end lost 7 bases, the J end lost 5 bases, and 18 bases lay between the germline ends. This CDR3 has 14 residues. Germline values: CDR1 MNHNY, CDR2 SVGAGI (reference sequence). TCRdb's table, derived via immunoSEQ multiplex PCR, lists solely in-frame clones and lacks some. The sample lists about 170,000 clones, around nine tenths occurring once. The rearrangement uses TRBV6-6 and TRBJ2-7; D perhaps matches TRBD1 (7 bases). This clonotype was obtained from a woman aged 25 to 39 in good health. Sequences were obtained from blood. CDR3 DNA: TGTGCCAGCACCCCGGGGGACAGTAGGAACGAGCAGTACTTC. Protein sequence: CASTPGDSRNEQYF.